These T cell receptor beta chains were read from a single sample in a study of blood T cell repertoires in COVID-19. Using immunoSEQ multiplex PCR, the repertoire was profiled, and TCRdb retains in-frame clones only, with some absent. The table lists fewer than 150,000 clones, 85% to 90% of them singletons. The specimen was peripheral blood. The origin of the receptors is a human donor in a cohort sampled during active COVID-19. Both conserved end residues are part of each CDR3. A D gene is named only where the DNA matches it firmly. The size of a clone is reported for some rows only, either as once, few or many, or as a class for expanded clones.

v_call	j_call	d_call	clone_size	cdr3_aa	cdr3_nt
TRBV5-4	TRBJ1-1	NA	NA	CASRAWEAGSEAFF	TGTGCCAGCAGGGCCTGGGAGGCTGGTAGCGAAGCTTTCTTT
TRBV4-1	TRBJ1-1	NA	NA	CASSQDQGIYTEAFF	TGCGCCAGCAGCCAAGATCAGGGTATATACACTGAAGCTTTCTTT
TRBV4-1	TRBJ2-1	NA	NA	CASSQDYYEQFF	TGCGCCAGCAGCCAAGATTATTATGAGCAGTTCTTC
TRBV29-1	TRBJ2-1	NA	NA	CSVQTRTLPNEQFF	TGCAGCGTGCAGACTAGAACCTTGCCCAATGAGCAGTTCTTC
TRBV6-2/TRBV6-3	TRBJ2-1	TRBD2	NA	CASSYEGLAGGGNEQFF	TGTGCCAGCAGTTACGAGGGCCTAGCGGGGGGGGGCAATGAGCAGTTCTTC
TRBV9	TRBJ2-3	TRBD1	NA	CASSVGEGGQGTKGTDTQYF	TGTGCCAGCAGCGTAGGGGAGGGGGGACAGGGGACCAAAGGCACAGATACGCAGTATTTT
TRBV7-8	TRBJ1-1	NA	NA	CASSVQGPEAFF	TGTGCCAGCAGCGTACAGGGCCCTGAAGCTTTCTTT
TRBV11-2	TRBJ1-4	NA	NA	CASSAGTEEKLFF	TGTGCCAGCAGCGCAGGGACTGAGGAAAAACTGTTTTTT
TRBV18	TRBJ2-3	TRBD2	NA	CASSRTSGRDTQYF	TGTGCCAGCTCGCGGACTAGCGGGAGGGATACGCAGTATTTT
TRBV3-1/TRBV3-2	TRBJ2-5	NA	NA	CASSKGLGAQETQYF	TGTGCCAGCAGCAAAGGCTTGGGGGCCCAAGAGACCCAGTACTTC
TRBV4-3	TRBJ2-1	NA	NA	CASSRFRGGSYNEQFF	TGCGCCAGCAGCCGTTTTAGGGGAGGCTCCTACAATGAGCAGTTCTTC
TRBV29-1	TRBJ2-1	NA	NA	CSVEGNRVGTEQFF	TGCAGCGTTGAGGGTAACAGGGTAGGGACTGAGCAGTTCTTC
TRBV9	TRBJ2-1	NA	few	CASSVDLGAKASNEQFF	TGTGCCAGCAGCGTAGATTTGGGGGCCAAAGCGTCTAATGAGCAGTTCTTC
TRBV27	TRBJ1-4	NA	NA	CASSARERTNEKLFF	TGTGCCAGCAGCGCTCGGGAGAGAACTAATGAAAAACTGTTTTTT
TRBV6-2/TRBV6-3	TRBJ1-1	TRBD1	NA	CASSSGGTNTEAFF	TGTGCCAGCAGTTCAGGGGGCACGAACACTGAAGCTTTCTTT
TRBV7-6	TRBJ2-1	NA	NA	CASSQGSGIYNEQFF	TGTGCCAGCAGCCAGGGGAGCGGGATCTACAATGAGCAGTTCTTC
TRBV6-4	TRBJ1-1	NA	NA	CAGSFTMNTEAFF	TGTGCCGGGAGTTTCACTATGAACACTGAAGCTTTCTTT
TRBV5-6	TRBJ2-7	NA	NA	CASSRVAVEQYF	TGTGCCAGCAGCAGAGTAGCAGTTGAGCAGTACTTC
TRBV5-1	TRBJ1-2	NA	NA	CASSLIDSNYGYTF	TGCGCCAGCAGCTTAATTGACTCTAACTATGGCTACACCTTC
TRBV12-3/TRBV12-4	TRBJ1-1	NA	NA	CASTEGFGAFF	TGTGCCAGCACTGAGGGTTTTGGCGCTTTCTTT
TRBV7-2	TRBJ1-6	TRBD1	NA	CASSLVVRGNSPLHF	TGTGCCAGCAGCTTAGTAGTCAGGGGGAATTCACCCCTCCACTTT
TRBV11-2	TRBJ2-2	NA	few	CASSSEGTQTGELFF	TGTGCCAGCAGCTCAGAGGGGACTCAAACCGGGGAGCTGTTTTTT
TRBV3-1/TRBV3-2	TRBJ2-2	TRBD2	NA	CASSPSGLAGTGELFF	TGTGCCAGCAGCCCCTCGGGCCTAGCGGGAACCGGGGAGCTGTTTTTT
TRBV12-5	TRBJ2-6	NA	NA	CASGLAPWEDSGANVLTF	TGTGCTAGTGGTTTGGCCCCTTGGGAGGACTCTGGGGCCAACGTCCTGACTTTC
TRBV24-1	TRBJ1-2	TRBD1	many	CATSDTIDRGYYGYTF	TGTGCCACCAGTGACACGATAGACAGGGGCTACTATGGCTACACCTTC
TRBV20-1	TRBJ1-2	TRBD1	once	CSASLTGRNTF	TGCAGTGCTAGCCTGACAGGGAGGAACACCTTC
TRBV4-3	TRBJ1-2	NA	few	CASSQDGGNYGYTF	TGCGCCAGCAGCCAAGACGGCGGGAACTATGGCTACACCTTC
TRBV4-3	TRBJ1-4	NA	NA	CASSPGQGFRYEKLFF	TGCGCCAGCAGCCCAGGGCAGGGGTTTAGATATGAAAAACTGTTTTTT
TRBV10-3	TRBJ2-7	NA	NA	CAISESSGFYF	TGTGCCATCAGTGAGTCGTCTGGCTTTTACTTC
TRBV4-1	TRBJ2-3	TRBD1	NA	CASSQVGGLTDTQYF	TGCGCCAGCAGCCAAGTAGGGGGCCTCACAGATACGCAGTATTTT
TRBV7-2	TRBJ1-5	TRBD1	NA	CASSLGPGGQPQHF	TGTGCCAGCAGCTTAGGGCCAGGGGGACAGCCCCAGCATTTT
TRBV30	TRBJ1-1	NA	NA	CAWSVGGAVTEAFF	TGTGCCTGGAGTGTAGGGGGGGCTGTCACTGAAGCTTTCTTT
TRBV20-1	TRBJ1-5	NA	few	CSASWGGDQPQHF	TGCAGTGCTAGTTGGGGGGGCGATCAGCCCCAGCATTTT
TRBV27	TRBJ1-2	TRBD1	NA	CASSLDRGRLYGYTF	TGTGCCAGCAGCCTCGACAGGGGACGGCTCTATGGCTACACCTTC
TRBV6-6	TRBJ1-2	NA	NA	CASSYDPEDGYTF	TGTGCCAGCAGTTACGACCCTGAGGATGGCTACACCTTC
TRBV7-9	TRBJ1-2	NA	NA	CASSTIRGGWIGYTF	TGTGCCAGCAGCACCATCCGGGGAGGGTGGATCGGCTACACCTTC
TRBV3-1/TRBV3-2	TRBJ2-7	TRBD1	NA	CASSQLLGQGSAWSYEQYF	TGTGCCAGCAGCCAATTACTGGGACAGGGGTCCGCTTGGTCCTACGAGCAGTACTTC
TRBV3-1/TRBV3-2	TRBJ1-2	NA	NA	CASSQADSTYGYTF	TGTGCCAGCAGCCAAGCTGACAGTACCTATGGCTACACCTTC
TRBV24-1	TRBJ2-2	TRBD1	NA	CATSDPGQGSATGELFF	TGTGCCACCAGTGATCCCGGACAGGGAAGTGCCACCGGGGAGCTGTTTTTT
TRBV6-5	TRBJ1-4	NA	NA	CASSYSSKNEKLFF	TGTGCCAGCAGTTACTCCAGTAAAAATGAAAAACTGTTTTTT
TRBV6-5	TRBJ2-7	TRBD1	NA	CASRPGQGMPYEQYF	TGTGCCAGCAGACCCGGACAGGGGATGCCCTACGAGCAGTACTTC
TRBV18	TRBJ1-6	TRBD1	NA	CASSRKDRADSPLHF	TGTGCCAGCTCACGGAAGGACAGGGCGGATTCACCCCTCCACTTT
TRBV18	TRBJ1-1	NA	NA	CASSPEARRGYTEAFF	TGTGCCAGCTCACCAGAAGCTAGGAGGGGCTATACTGAAGCTTTCTTT
TRBV5-1	TRBJ2-7	TRBD2	once	CASSPGLAGGLSYEQYF	TGCGCCAGCAGCCCAGGACTAGCGGGGGGTCTATCCTACGAGCAGTACTTC
TRBV2	TRBJ1-5	NA	NA	CASSITSQPQHF	TGTGCCAGCAGTATCACATCTCAGCCCCAGCATTTT
TRBV5-1	TRBJ2-3	TRBD2	NA	CASSTGLAGGTSTDTQYF	TGCGCCAGCAGCACCGGACTAGCGGGGGGCACTAGCACAGATACGCAGTATTTT
TRBV12-3/TRBV12-4	TRBJ2-3	NA	once	CASSFGVTDTQYF	TGTGCCAGCAGTTTCGGTGTCACAGATACGCAGTATTTT
TRBV6-5	TRBJ2-1	TRBD1	NA	CASSGRDREEMKQFF	TGTGCCAGCAGCGGCCGGGACAGGGAAGAAATGAAGCAGTTCTTC
TRBV7-2	TRBJ2-5	TRBD1	NA	CASSSGTGGQETQYF	TGTGCCAGCAGCTCAGGGACAGGGGGACAAGAGACCCAGTACTTC
TRBV14	TRBJ1-1	TRBD1	NA	CASSETGDTEAFF	TGTGCCAGCAGCGAGACAGGGGACACTGAAGCTTTCTTT
TRBV27	TRBJ2-7	NA	NA	CASSREQSYEQYF	TGTGCCAGCAGTCGCGAACAGTCCTACGAGCAGTACTTC
TRBV4-1	TRBJ1-6	TRBD1	few	CASSQLTGQGNSPLHF	TGCGCCAGCAGCCAATTGACGGGACAGGGAAATTCACCCCTCCACTTT
TRBV7-2	TRBJ1-5	NA	NA	CASSSGGAGQPQHF	TGTGCCAGCAGCTCCGGGGGGGCCGGTCAGCCCCAGCATTTT
TRBV7-8	TRBJ2-7	NA	NA	CASSDAAGTGDYEQYF	TGTGCCAGCAGCGACGCCGCAGGGACGGGGGACTACGAGCAGTACTTC
TRBV3-1/TRBV3-2	TRBJ1-5	NA	NA	CASSLQGSHQPQHF	TGTGCCAGCAGCCTACAGGGCTCCCATCAGCCCCAGCATTTT
TRBV20-1	TRBJ2-3	TRBD2	NA	CSASRLAGVADTQYF	TGCAGTGCCAGTCGACTAGCGGGGGTAGCGGATACGCAGTATTTT
TRBV4-3	TRBJ2-2	NA	few	CASSLDSNTGELFF	TGCGCCAGCAGCCTTGACTCAAACACCGGGGAGCTGTTTTTT
TRBV3-1/TRBV3-2	TRBJ2-5	NA	NA	CASSQERWYQETQYF	TGTGCCAGCAGCCAAGAGAGATGGTACCAAGAGACCCAGTACTTC
TRBV30	TRBJ1-1	NA	NA	CLEGAWGTEAFF	TGCCTCGAGGGTGCTTGGGGAACTGAAGCTTTCTTT